This T cell receptor beta chain was obtained from a study of regulatory T cells in long-lasting Graves disease. Regarding the study as a whole: Persistent Graves' patients had lower TCR diversity than newly diagnosed ones.

According to the study, TCR beta libraries were built with iRepertoire HTBI primers and CDR3-region Arm-PCR. One entry per CDR3 protein, called by TCRdb with MiXCR from the multiplex PCR reads. This sample has roughly 610,000 distinct CDR3 sequences, with 15% to 20% found just once. Trimming at V came to 1 base and at J to 8 bases, leaving 5 bases not matched to a gene. The V gene's germline CDR1 is DFQATT and CDR2 SNEGSKA (reference sequence). The CDR3 totals 13 residues. This clonotype was recorded many times. Antigen specificity is unknown. Documented time point: newly diagnosed GD, antithyroid drugs for less than 3 months. Following extraction of RNA from PBMCs, that RNA was used to make the TCR library. These sequences were also reported in another study, on T cells in Graves' hyperthyroidism and ophthalmopathy. That paper states: First-round RT-PCR with HTBI primers amplified the TCR CDR3 region.

The genes are TRBV20-1 and TRBJ1-2; 9 positions match TRBD1. The TCR was taken from a man aged 18 to 30 with Graves disease. Sequenced here: peripheral blood mononuclear cells (PBMCs), sampled at new diagnosis, from a patient treated with antithyroid drugs. The CDR3 is CSARVRTGEGYTF. In DNA form, the CDR3 reads TGCAGTGCTAGAGTACGGACAGGGGAAGGCTACACCTTC.